The rows below give T cell receptor beta chains drawn from one sample of a study of blood T cell repertoires in COVID-19. Some clones are missing from TCRdb's copy, which holds only in-frame ones; the method was immunoSEQ multiplex PCR. The table includes approximately 200,000 clones, 75% to 90% detected once. Sample: peripheral blood. The receptor source for this set is a man aged 60 to 75 with acute or convalescent COVID-19. Both conserved end residues are trimmed from each CDR3. Part of the rows lack a size; the others show once, few, many or a class for expanded clones.

size,J,V,CDR3
.,TRBJ2-7,TRBV6-5,ASSYGKGRYEQY
.,TRBJ1-5,TRBV30,AWIIFGTSFGRSNQPQH
.,TRBJ1-5,TRBV2,ASNLGRNQPQH
.,TRBJ2-7,TRBV5-1,ASSLGDEQY
.,TRBJ2-5,TRBV28,ASRIHDRVWTETQY
.,TRBJ2-1,TRBV9,ASSVEISRVAGLGTNEQF
.,TRBJ2-1,TRBV28,ASSSLYRVGGNEQF
.,TRBJ2-7,TRBV6-1,ASSEAFGIRYEQY
.,TRBJ1-2,TRBV2,ASSWRAGQGYT
.,TRBJ2-3,TRBV14,ASSQAHFPDTQY
once,TRBJ2-5,TRBV9,ASSQDGDQETQY
.,TRBJ1-1,TRBV6-1,ASSDPGGNTEAF
few,TRBJ2-7,TRBV4-1,ASSRGASTEQY
.,TRBJ2-1,TRBV24-1,ATSDRTGGTYNEQF
few,TRBJ2-1,TRBV9,ASSVGSLAGGPSRNEQF
.,TRBJ1-2,TRBV13,ASSLGGQINYGYT
once,TRBJ2-7,TRBV28,ASSGKSGPSYEQY
.,TRBJ2-2,TRBV6-4,ASSDGTNTGELF
.,TRBJ1-6,TRBV27,ASRKQLGGFNSPLH
once,TRBJ2-7,TRBV5-6,ASSLAPREFDEQY
.,TRBJ2-7,TRBV25-1,ASRSRTGGTYEQY
.,TRBJ1-4,TRBV28,ASEGGGREKLF
.,TRBJ1-6,TRBV3-1/TRBV3-2,ASSQGQGAIGSPLH
.,TRBJ2-1,TRBV14,ASSRLAGAGNEQF
.,TRBJ2-3,TRBV7-9,ASSFRGTDTQY
.,TRBJ2-5,TRBV5-1,ASSPRQGQETQY
.,TRBJ1-1,TRBV4-2,ASSPNQREAF
.,TRBJ1-1,TRBV20-1,SASDRGNTEAF
.,TRBJ2-1,TRBV12-3/TRBV12-4,ASLAGAGNEQF
.,TRBJ1-3,TRBV5-1,ASSLAPGTGISGNTIY
once,TRBJ1-4,TRBV11-1,ASSLEGATNEKLF
.,TRBJ2-3,TRBV19,ASSILAGGFTDTQY
.,TRBJ1-2,TRBV2,ASNRDRGGGYT
.,TRBJ2-6,TRBV29-1,SPEDGREGSSGANVLT
.,TRBJ2-5,TRBV21-1,ASSKEPTGWETQY
once,TRBJ1-4,TRBV6-5,ASRRGAGGSEKLF
few,TRBJ2-5,TRBV23-1,ASSSGIRQTQY